This passage covers 23 T cell receptor beta chains from one sample sequenced in a study of tumor-infiltrating lymphocytes in localized non-small cell lung cancer. Generated by immunoSEQ multiplex PCR, the TCRdb table keeps only in-frame clones and is missing some. This repertoire shows 15,000 to 17,000 clones, 69% found once; its top ten account for around 6.1%. What was sequenced was lung tumor tissue. The receptor set was obtained from a human donor with non-small cell lung cancer.

For this clone: A read error may produce the germline difference seen at one junction end. This chain uses TRBV7-7 with TRBJ2-1, with 8 bases identical to TRBD2. The CDR3 is made up of 15 amino acids. CDR1 is SSHAT and CDR2 is FNYEAQ in the germline V gene (reference sequence). CDR3 in amino acids: CASSSGLVSVNEQFF. Here the CDR3 DNA reads TGTGCTAGCAGCTCGGGACTAGTCAGCGTCAATGAGCAGTTCTTC.

The CDR3 region has the DNA TGTGCCAGCAGCTTATTCGGGGGGGGCGGTACGCAGTATTTT. It specifies CASSLFGGGGTQYF. The genes are TRBV7-9 and TRBJ2-3, with 8 positions matching TRBD2. This CDR3 has 14 amino acids. The germline gives CDR1 SEHNR, CDR2 FQNEAQ (reference sequence). The ends lost 2 bases at V and 8 bases at J; junction bases unmatched: 6.

This clone was seen a single time. This sequence joins TRBV7-9 and TRBJ2-7; D might be TRBD1 (6 bases). The CDR3 contains 18 residues. The V gene's germline CDR1 is SEHNR and CDR2 FQNEAQ (reference sequence). V lost 1 base and J lost 6, with 25 bases in between. The CDR3 nucleotides are TGTGCCAGCAGCTTAGGAAGAACTGCAGGGGCCTTTGGGGGCGAGCAGTACTTC. Protein product: CASSLGRTAGAFGGEQYF.

Comments on this clone: At the DNA level, this CDR3 is encoded by other sequences in the same sample as well. The chain recombines TRBV7-2 with TRBJ2-7; D not certain. In germline, CDR1 is SGHTA, CDR2 FQGNSA. V dropped 3 bases and J dropped 7 bases, with 7 bases sitting between them. The CDR3 is 11 amino acids. CDR3 sequence reads: CASSFLGEQYF. CDR3 sequence (DNA): TGTGCCAGCAGCTTTTTGGGAGAGCAGTACTTC.

This clone has just a few counts. The J gene is TRBJ1-2, the V gene TRBV28, with 7 bases lining up with TRBD1. The ends lost 6 bases at V and 4 bases at J; junction bases unmatched: 8. The CDR3 totals 14 residues. In germline, CDR1 is MDHEN, CDR2 SYDVKM. CDR3 bases: TGTGCCAGCAGCGGGACAGTTCGCCCCTATGGCTACACCTTC. Translation: CASSGTVRPYGYTF.

The genes are TRBV7-9 and TRBJ2-6; D uncertain. Germline V lookup: CDR1 SEHNR, CDR2 FQNEAQ (reference sequence). Trimming pared 1 base from V and 2 bases from J, leaving 6 bases between. The CDR3 has 15 residues. CDR3 loop: CASSLGVTGANVLTF. CDR3 bases: TGTGCCAGCAGCTTAGGGGTAACTGGGGCCAACGTCCTGACTTTC.

The V gene is TRBV5-1, the J gene TRBJ2-2; D could derive from TRBD1 or TRBD2 (5 bases each). Germline V gene lookup returns CDR1 SGHRS and CDR2 YFSETQ. The CDR3 is 14 residues long. Trimming removed 2 bases at V and 6 bases at J, with 11 bases between. The CDR3 region has the DNA TGCGCCAGCAGCTTAGGGACGCCCGCCGGGGAGCTGTTTTTT. Translated, it gives CASSLGTPAGELFF.

This rearrangement joins TRBV7-2 to TRBJ2-7; D may be TRBD1 (5 bases). Germline V gene lookup returns CDR1 SGHTA and CDR2 FQGNSA. The CDR3 has 15 amino acids. The V gene lost 5 bases and the J gene lost 2 bases, with 16 bases spanning the gap. DNA of the CDR3: TGTGCCAGCAGCCCCCAGGGTACTTTAACCTACGAGCAGTACTTC. Translation gives CASSPQGTLTYEQYF.

This clone was detected only a few times. The gene calls are TRBV10-3 and TRBJ1-1, with a possible D match to TRBD1 (5 bases). The CDR3 sequence is 15 residues long. Between the trimmed V and J ends, which lost 5 bases and 0 bases, there was a span of 13 bases. Germline V lookup: CDR1 ENHRY, CDR2 SYGVKD. CDR3 nucleotide sequence: TGTGCCATCAGTACGGGACCTATAATGAACACTGAAGCTTTCTTT. It yields the protein CAISTGPIMNTEAFF.

This rearrangement joins TRBV10-3 to TRBJ2-3, with TRBD2 as a possible D gene (6 bases). V was shortened by 6 bases and J by 2 bases, with 15 bases between the two germline ends. Germline CDR1 and CDR2: ENHRY and SYGVKD. The CDR3 contains 15 residues. Written as DNA, the CDR3 is TGTGCCATCAGGCTCTCCGGGACTCTCACAGATACGCAGTATTTT. Residues: CAIRLSGTLTDTQYF.

The chain is built from TRBV28 and TRBJ2-5; a weak D match, TRBD2 (8 bases). Germline CDR1 MDHEN, CDR2 SYDVKM. The CDR3 has 15 residues. Trimming stripped 6 bases from V and 10 bases from J, with 24 bases between. The CDR3 DNA follows: TGTGCCAGCAGGCCCAGGGGGACAAGGCGGGGGGACCAGTACTTC. It specifies CASRPRGTRRGDQYF.

There are a few counts of this clone. The rearrangement links TRBV5-1 to TRBJ1-5; D is ambiguous. CDR1 SGHRS and CDR2 YFSETQ come from the germline V gene. The CDR3 length is 15 residues. V shed 0 bases and J shed 1 base, with 8 bases lying between them. The CDR3 nucleotides read TGCGCCAGCAGCTTGGCCCCTACGAGCAATCAGCCCCAGCATTTT. Protein: CASSLAPTSNQPQHF.

The chain carries TRBV5-1 and TRBJ2-7; TRBD2 might be the D (5 bases). The CDR3 extends over 13 amino acids. The ends were cut back, 1 base at V and 5 bases at J, with 10 bases in the middle. Germline V gene sequence: CDR1 SGHRS, CDR2 YFSETQ. This CDR3 reads CASSLRGFDEQYF. CDR3 nucleotides: TGCGCCAGCAGCTTGCGGGGATTCGACGAGCAGTACTTC.

The chain combines TRBV14 with TRBJ2-1; D unclear. From germline, CDR1 is SGHDN and CDR2 FVKESK. This CDR3 contains 17 residues. V shed 0 bases and J shed 8 bases, with 20 bases lying between them. The CDR3 nucleotides are TGTGCCAGCAGCCAAGAGGGGTCTCGCTCGACCAGTGATGAGCAGTTCTTC. Translation: CASSQEGSRSTSDEQFF.

This chain's CDR3 is CSVGTGMSYEQYF. Written as DNA, the CDR3 is TGCAGCGTCGGGACAGGGATGTCCTACGAGCAGTACTTC. This chain joins TRBV29-1 and TRBJ2-7; 9 nucleotides agree with TRBD1. V shed 6 bases, J shed 1 base, and the junction held 4 bases outside the gene matches. The germline gives CDR1 SQVTM, CDR2 ANQGSEA. The CDR3 length is 13 residues.

The chain links TRBV6-1 to TRBJ2-1; TRBD2 agrees at 9 bases. This CDR3 has 16 residues. Per the germline V gene, CDR1 is MNHNS and CDR2 is SASEGT. The ends lost 1 base at V and 4 bases at J; junction bases unmatched: 5. This CDR3 is CASSEEKLAGYNEQFF. The CDR3 region has the DNA TGTGCCAGCAGTGAAGAGAAGCTAGCGGGGTACAATGAGCAGTTCTTC.

This sequence joins TRBV7-2 and TRBJ2-3; D gene ambiguous. Germline V CDR1 and CDR2: SGHTA, FQGNSA. This CDR3 is built from 13 residues. V was cut by 4 bases and J by 4 bases, with 9 bases left in between. The DNA for the CDR3 is TGTGCCAGCAGCTCTTTGTGGGCAGATACGCAGTATTTT. Amino acid sequence: CASSSLWADTQYF.

This clone was picked up a small number of times. The CDR3 coding sequence is TGTGCCAGCAGCCAAGGATGGGGTACCACCTACGAGCAGTACTTC. Residues: CASSQGWGTTYEQYF. V usage is TRBV4-2 and J usage is TRBJ2-7; D call uncertain. Trimming took off 1 base at V and 2 bases at J, with 12 bases between the two ends. CDR3 size: 15 residues. Looked up from germline, CDR1 is LGHNA and CDR2 is YNFKEQ.

This sequence joins TRBV19 and TRBJ2-1; TRBD2 matches 14 bases. CDR1 is LNHDA and CDR2 is SQIVND in the germline V gene (reference sequence). The CDR3 has 15 amino acids. The V gene end was trimmed by 6 bases and the J gene end by 6 bases; junction bases not matched to a gene: 4. CDR3 sequence: CASSTGTSGSNEQFF. In DNA, the CDR3 is TGTGCCAGTAGCACCGGGACTAGCGGGAGCAATGAGCAGTTCTTC.

This chain connects TRBV29-1 to TRBJ1-2; weak D call: TRBD1 (5 bases). V lost 4 bases and J lost 3, with 15 bases in between. Germline V gene lookup returns CDR1 SQVTM and CDR2 ANQGSEA. The CDR3 spans 14 residues. The CDR3 coding sequence is TGCAGCGTTGTACCTCCCGACAGCTACTATGGCTACACCTTC. It specifies CSVVPPDSYYGYTF.

This clone is medium-sized in the sample. This chain uses TRBV4-1 with TRBJ2-5; D call uncertain. CDR1 and CDR2 from the germline V gene are MGHRA and YSYEKL. The CDR3 has 15 residues. With 5 bases removed from V and 0 bases from J, the gap between germline ends came to 13 bases. The CDR3 DNA reads as TGCGCCAGCAGCGGGGTAGCTCTGTACCAAGAGACCCAGTACTTC. It specifies CASSGVALYQETQYF.

This clone was detected only a few times. This sequence joins TRBV5-1 and TRBJ2-3; 12 positions match TRBD1. The V gene's germline CDR1 is SGHRS and CDR2 YFSETQ. The CDR3 runs to 15 residues. V dropped 0 bases and J dropped 11; count of bases not matched to a gene: 7. This CDR3 reads CASSLEGTGGARQYF. CDR3 DNA: TGCGCCAGCAGCTTGGAGGGGACAGGGGGCGCCAGGCAGTATTTT.

In this sample, this clone turned up a few times. CDR3 sequence reads: CAWARQSGGYTF. The CDR3 DNA sequence: TGTGCCTGGGCCCGACAGAGCGGCGGCTACACCTTC. V and J are TRBV30 and TRBJ1-2; D might be TRBD1 (5 bases). The V gene's germline CDR1 is GTSNPN and CDR2 SVGIG (reference sequence). This CDR3 is built from 12 residues. The V and J ends lost 5 bases and 8 bases respectively, with 15 bases between them.